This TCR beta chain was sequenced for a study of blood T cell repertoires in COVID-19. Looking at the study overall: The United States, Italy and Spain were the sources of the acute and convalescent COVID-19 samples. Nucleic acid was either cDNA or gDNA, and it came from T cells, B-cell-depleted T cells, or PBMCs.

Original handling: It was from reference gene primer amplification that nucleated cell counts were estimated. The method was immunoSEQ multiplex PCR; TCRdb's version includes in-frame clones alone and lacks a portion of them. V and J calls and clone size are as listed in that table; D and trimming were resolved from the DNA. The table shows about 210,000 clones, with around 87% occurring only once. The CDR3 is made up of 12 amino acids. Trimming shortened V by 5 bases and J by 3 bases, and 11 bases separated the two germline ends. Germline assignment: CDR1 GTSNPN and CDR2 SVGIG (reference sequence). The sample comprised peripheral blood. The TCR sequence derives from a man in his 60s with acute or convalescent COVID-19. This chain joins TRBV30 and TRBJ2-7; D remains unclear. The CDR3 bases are TGTGCCTGGGCCTCCGGCGGCTACGAGCAGTACTTC. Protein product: CAWASGGYEQYF.